This T cell receptor beta chain was found in a study of cytomegalovirus exposure and HLA in healthy donors. Study overall: Prior work identified 95 million to 120 million unique TCR beta sequences in approximately 180 million T cells.

The CDR3 loop spans 13 amino acids. The J segment lost 7 bases and the V segment lost 2 bases, leaving 5 bases of the junction unmatched. CDR1 SGHTA and CDR2 FQGNSA come from the germline V gene. Comments on this clone: Its cognate antigen is unknown.

Study observations and caveats: A link between a missense DCLRE1C variant and TCR beta V- and J-gene trimming emerged from a later analysis. Sequencing likely caused a cluster of highly shared sequence variants.

60 Vbeta and 13 Jbeta primers were used in PCR. Sequenced by immunoSEQ multiplex PCR; TCRdb stores in-frame clones only, minus some. The repertoire holds 150,000 to 180,000 clones, with about 74% as singletons. The chain is built from TRBV7-2 and TRBJ2-7; 7 nucleotides align to TRBD2. This clonotype originated in a woman aged 40 to 55 in good health and CMV-seronegative. The sequencing input was PBMCs. The CDR3 loop reads CASSLRLAVEQYF. The CDR3 DNA follows: TGTGCCAGCAGCTTAAGGCTAGCGGTAGAGCAGTACTTC.